These T cell receptor beta chains were read from a single sample in a study of response to subunit inactivated influenza vaccine. TCRdb re-derived calls from the RT-PCR reads in MiXCR, one entry per CDR3 protein. The sample includes about 800,000 distinct CDR3 sequences, 21% of them seen just once. The source was PBMCs from blood, collected more than 4 days after vaccination. The source of these receptors is a man between 50 and 59 years old who received an inactivated influenza vaccine. The CDR3 runs from the conserved cysteine through the conserved F or W. D genes are given only for firm matches. Part of the rows lack a size; the others show once, few, many or a class for expanded clones.

cdr3_nt cdr3_aa d_call v_call clone_size j_call cdr3_length
TGCAGCGTTGTAGGACAGGGCAACACCGGGGAGCTGTTTTTT CSVVGQGNTGELFF TRBD1 TRBV29-1 few TRBJ2-2 14
TGTGCCAGCAGCTCTCCGGGGCGTGAAGCTTTCTTT CASSSPGREAFF - TRBV7-9 - TRBJ1-1 12
TGTGCCAGCACCGGCCTACAGGATCTTAGCAATCAGCCCCAGCATTTT CASTGLQDLSNQPQHF - TRBV6-2/TRBV6-3 few TRBJ1-5 16
TGCGCCAGCAGCTTGAGTGGCCACATCCAAGAGACCCAGTACTTC CASSLSGHIQETQYF - TRBV5-1 - TRBJ2-5 15
TGCGCCAGCAGCCGCCATCCCCTAGCGGGAGGGCGACCCAATGAGCAGTTCTTC CASSRHPLAGGRPNEQFF TRBD2 TRBV4-1 few TRBJ2-1 18
TGTGCCAGCAGTTTGACGAGCGGGGGAAGCGAGCAGTACTTC CASSLTSGGSEQYF TRBD2 TRBV28 few TRBJ2-7 14
TGTGCCAGCAGTGCCACAGGTTTAAATGGCTACACCTTC CASSATGLNGYTF - TRBV25-1 - TRBJ1-2 13
TGTGCCAGCAGCGCAAGCGGAATAGTCACAGATACGCAGTATTTT CASSASGIVTDTQYF - TRBV5-6 - TRBJ2-3 15
TGTGCCAGCATTGAGACTAGCGGGTTAAGCTCCTACGAGCAGTACTTC CASIETSGLSSYEQYF TRBD2 TRBV6-1 - TRBJ2-7 16
TGCAGTGCTAGAGGTACAGGGAAGGCCAAAAACATTCAGTACTTC CSARGTGKAKNIQYF - TRBV20-1 few TRBJ2-4 15
TGCAGTGCTGTGAGGAACAATGAAAAACTGTTTTTT CSAVRNNEKLFF - TRBV20-1 - TRBJ1-4 12
TGTGCCAGCAGCTTGAGCGCGGCAGGGAAGAATGAGCAGTTCTTC CASSLSAAGKNEQFF - TRBV7-2 few TRBJ2-1 15
TGCAGCGTGGCACCACAGGGGGCAAGCACTGAGGCTTTCTTT CSVAPQGASTEAFF TRBD1 TRBV29-1 - TRBJ1-1 14
TGTGCCAGCAGTTTATATCCCAACCCAGAGCAGTACTTC CASSLYPNPEQYF - TRBV28 few TRBJ2-7 13
TGTGCCAGCAGTTACTTCCCGGGGGGGGCCGGGCTTGGTGATGAGCAGTTCTTC CASSYFPGGAGLGDEQFF TRBD2 TRBV6-5 - TRBJ2-1 18
TGTGCCACCAGCAAGGGGCGGGGGCCGAACACCGGGGAGCTGTTTTTT CATSKGRGPNTGELFF - TRBV15 - TRBJ2-2 16
TGTGCCAGCAGTTTCCACTACAGGGAAAACATTCAGTACTTC CASSFHYRENIQYF - TRBV12-3/TRBV12-4 - TRBJ2-4 14
TGTGCCAGCAGCTCCGGAGGGGGGTTCTACAATGAGCAGTTCTTC CASSSGGGFYNEQFF - TRBV7-2 - TRBJ2-1 15
TGCAGTGCCAATAGCGGGAGGGCCTGGCAGTACTTC CSANSGRAWQYF TRBD2 TRBV20-1 - TRBJ2-7 12
TGTGCCAGCAGTTACGAGGCGGAGATCACCGGGGAGCTGTTTTTT CASSYEAEITGELFF - TRBV6-5 few TRBJ2-2 15
TGCGCCAGCAGCTTGGGCCATACTAGCGGGGGGGCTCGGGAGCAGTTCTTC CASSLGHTSGGAREQFF TRBD2 TRBV5-1 few TRBJ2-1 17
TGTGCCAGCAGCTTGTCGGCTGGAAATCAGCCCCAGCATTTT CASSLSAGNQPQHF - TRBV5-5 few TRBJ1-5 14
TGTGCCAGCAGCACCGTCGTGGGACTTACAGATACGCAGTATTTT CASSTVVGLTDTQYF - TRBV7-2 - TRBJ2-3 15
TGCGCCAGCAGCTTGACGGCACCTCTTACAAGCACAGATACGCAGTATTTT CASSLTAPLTSTDTQYF - TRBV5-1 many TRBJ2-3 17
TGTGCCAGCAGCAATACTAGACGCGAGACCCAGTACTTC CASSNTRRETQYF - TRBV11-1 - TRBJ2-5 13
TGTGCCAGCAGTCAAGGACTAGCGGGAGCCGCCGGGGAGCTGTTTTTT CASSQGLAGAAGELFF TRBD2 TRBV27 few TRBJ2-2 16
TGTGCCAGCAGCAACCTAAATGAGCAGTTCTTC CASSNLNEQFF - TRBV7-2 - TRBJ2-1 11
TGTGCCAGCAGACAAGACGGATCCAATCAGCCCCAGCATTTT CASRQDGSNQPQHF - TRBV7-9 few TRBJ1-5 14
TGTGCCAGCAGCCCGAGACAGGCCCCGTACCAAGAGACCCAGTACTTC CASSPRQAPYQETQYF - TRBV7-2 few TRBJ2-5 16